This T cell receptor beta chain was identified in a study of T cell responses to AZD1222 COVID-19 vaccine. General study findings and limits: Repertoires were sampled only after the peak T cell response. Per reports, nearly half of all spike-specific TCRs target regions that are unmutated in variants. A mostly white British donor set with more females was recruited, and clonal diversity was possibly underestimated. Spike-specific TCR breadth and depth both grew after two AZD1222 doses.

The data were produced by immunoSEQ multiplex PCR, yet TCRdb's version contains in-frame clones alone and is incomplete. The repertoire has 90,000 to 140,000 clones, roughly 80% of them found once; the top ten carry 5%. The CDR3 loop spans 14 amino acids. Germline V gene sequence: CDR1 SQVTM, CDR2 ANQGSEA. V trimming: 7 bases; J trimming: 1 base; junction bases outside the gene matches: 4. Regarding this clone: Its antigen remains unidentified.

The chain has TRBV29-1 and TRBJ2-2, with TRBD2 matching 9 bases. The receptor was isolated from an adult in good health. Sequencing used peripheral blood, obtained on day 0 of AZD1222 vaccination. The CDR3 protein is CSAGLAQNTGELFF. CDR3 bases: TGCAGCGCCGGACTAGCGCAGAACACCGGGGAGCTGTTTTTT.